Reported below is one T cell receptor (beta chain). The source of the sample is a study of shared clonotypes between healthy human individuals. Assay used: immunoSEQ multiplex PCR; TCRdb lists only in-frame clones, some missing. The table lists under 200,000 clones, 90% to 95% of them singletons. Trimming stripped 4 bases from V and 0 bases from J, with 12 bases between. The CDR3 is made up of 15 amino acids. CDR1 is ENHRY, CDR2 SYGVKD, per germline. The receptor was isolated from a woman younger than 45 in good health. The genes are TRBV10-3 and TRBJ1-1; no firm D call. The specimen was naive CD4+ T cells sorted from blood. Subset indicated: CD45RA+ positively selected. The CDR3: CAISAGRTMNTEAFF. The CDR3 coding sequence is TGTGCCATCAGTGCGGGCAGAACCATGAACACTGAAGCTTTCTTT.